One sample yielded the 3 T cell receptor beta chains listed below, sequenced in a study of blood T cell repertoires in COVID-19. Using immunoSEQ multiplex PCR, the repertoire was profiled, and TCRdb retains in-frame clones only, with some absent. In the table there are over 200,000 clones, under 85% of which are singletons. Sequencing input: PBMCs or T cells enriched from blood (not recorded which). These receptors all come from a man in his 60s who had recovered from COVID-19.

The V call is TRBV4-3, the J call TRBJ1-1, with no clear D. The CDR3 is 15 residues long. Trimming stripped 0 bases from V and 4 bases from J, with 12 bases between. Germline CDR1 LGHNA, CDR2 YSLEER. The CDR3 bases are TGCGCCAGCAGCCAAGATGTCCGATTCAGCACTGAAGCTTTCTTT. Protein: CASSQDVRFSTEAFF.

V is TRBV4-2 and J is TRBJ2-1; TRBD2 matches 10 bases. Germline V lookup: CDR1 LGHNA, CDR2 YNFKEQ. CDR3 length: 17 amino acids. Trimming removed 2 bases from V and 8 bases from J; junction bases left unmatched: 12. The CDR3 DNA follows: TGTGCCAGCAGCCAACCAGCCAGCGGGGGGGACCTCTATGAGCAGTTCTTC. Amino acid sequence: CASSQPASGGDLYEQFF.

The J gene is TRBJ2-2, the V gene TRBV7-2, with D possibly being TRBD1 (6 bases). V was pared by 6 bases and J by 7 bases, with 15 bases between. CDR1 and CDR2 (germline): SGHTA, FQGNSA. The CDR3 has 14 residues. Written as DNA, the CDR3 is TGTGCCAGCAGACCACAGGGTTCGGACGGGGAGCTGTTTTTT. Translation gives CASRPQGSDGELFF. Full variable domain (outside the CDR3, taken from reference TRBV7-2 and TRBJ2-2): GAGVSQSPSNKVTEKGKDVELRCDPISGHTALYWYRQSLGQGLEFLIYFQGNSAPDKSGLPSDRFSAERTGGSVSTLTIQRTQQEDSAVYLCASRPQGSDGELFFGEGSRLTVL.